A single sample gave rise to the 18 T cell receptor beta chains below, sequenced in a study of cytomegalovirus exposure and HLA in healthy donors (dated 2017 in TCRdb). The library was obtained by the immunoSEQ multiplex PCR assay. The multiplex PCR relied on a mix of 60 forward primers for TCR Vbeta segments and 13 reverse primers for TCR Jbeta segments. TCRdb took this table from immuneACCESS and kept in-frame rearrangements with V and J called. Such tables lack part of the clones; where checked against another copy, unresolved V genes explain under half of the gap, and the rest is unexplained. This sample's records show approximately 45,000 clones. In total, the top ten clones hold around 2% of the sample. The material sequenced was PBMCs. These receptors came from a woman in her forties in good health and CMV-seronegative.

The chain combines TRBV7-2 with TRBJ2-5; perhaps TRBD1 as D (6 bases). The CDR3 has 15 amino acids. The V end was cut by 7 bases, the J end by 9 bases, with 24 bases between. CDR1 and CDR2 (germline): SGHTA, FQGNSA. The chain's CDR3 is CASTIGWGRQSAQYF. DNA for the CDR3: TGTGCCAGCACCATAGGATGGGGGCGGCAAAGCGCCCAGTACTTC.

The chain couples TRBV10-3 to TRBJ1-5; the match to TRBD1 covers 7 bases. Per the germline V gene, CDR1 is ENHRY and CDR2 is SYGVKD. CDR3 length: 12 residues. V gave up 11 bases and J gave up 7 bases; unmatched junction bases: 8. CDR3 nucleotides: TGTGCCGCGGGGCAGGGGGACCAGCCCCAGCATTTT. Protein product: CAAGQGDQPQHF.

CDR3 nucleotide sequence: TGTGCCAGCAGAACTAATTACGGGACAGGCGGCTACACCTTC. Its translation is CASRTNYGTGGYTF. V usage is TRBV27 and J usage is TRBJ1-2; 8 nucleotides agree with TRBD1. V lost 6 bases to trimming and J lost 8 bases; unmatched junction nucleotides: 11. Germline CDR1 is MNHEY and CDR2 is SMNVEV (reference sequence). There are 14 residues in the CDR3.

V gene TRBV5-1 combines with J gene TRBJ1-1, with D possibly being TRBD1 (5 bases). The CDR3 contains 15 residues. From germline, CDR1 is SGHRS and CDR2 YFSETQ. V shed 0 bases and J shed 6 bases, with 15 bases lying between them. The chain's CDR3 is CASSLDAGGVAEAFF. As DNA, the CDR3 is TGCGCCAGCAGCTTGGATGCCGGGGGAGTCGCTGAAGCTTTCTTT.

The chain combines TRBV7-2 with TRBJ1-2; 7 bases agree with TRBD1. The V segment lost 4 bases and the J segment 2 bases; nucleotides outside the gene matches: 4. The CDR3 sequence is 14 residues long. In germline, CDR1 is SGHTA, CDR2 FQGNSA. The CDR3 loop is CASSSSTGNYGYTF. DNA of the CDR3: TGTGCCAGCAGCTCATCGACAGGGAACTATGGCTACACCTTC.

The gene calls are TRBV4-1 and TRBJ1-1, with 8 bases aligning to TRBD1. The CDR3 consists of 15 residues. CDR1 MGHRA and CDR2 YSYEKL come from the germline V gene. The junction had 7 bases not matched to a gene; V was cut back by 3 bases and J by 4 bases. The CDR3 nucleotides are TGCGCCAGCAGCCAGATGGACAGGGAGGTCACTGAAGCTTTCTTT. Translated, it gives CASSQMDREVTEAFF.

The chain employs TRBV5-1 and TRBJ1-1, with D hard to call. This CDR3 has 15 residues. Germline V CDR1 and CDR2: SGHRS, YFSETQ. V was cut by 0 bases and J by 4 bases, with 13 bases left in between. The CDR3 here is CASSLVPEGGTEAFF. DNA for the CDR3: TGCGCCAGCAGCTTGGTTCCAGAGGGCGGCACTGAAGCTTTCTTT.

The V call is TRBV6-1, the J call TRBJ2-3, with no clear D. With 6 bases removed from V and 2 bases from J, the gap between germline ends came to 9 bases. CDR1 and CDR2 from the germline V gene are MNHNS and SASEGT. This CDR3 is built from 13 residues. CDR3 coding DNA: TGTGCCAGCAGGAACATTAACACAGATACGCAGTATTTT. It translates to CASRNINTDTQYF.

The chain has TRBV5-4 and TRBJ2-2, with D perhaps TRBD1 (6 bases). Trimming shortened V by 4 bases and J by 1 base, and 11 bases separated the two germline ends. Germline assignment: CDR1 SGHNT and CDR2 YYREEE (reference sequence). CDR3 length equals 15 residues. CDR3 sequence reads: CASSLDSGNTGELFF. CDR3 nucleotide sequence: TGTGCCAGCAGCCTGGACAGTGGGAACACCGGGGAGCTGTTTTTT. Variable domain in full (rest from reference TRBV5-4 and TRBJ2-2): ETGVTQSPTHLIKTRGQQVTLRCSSQSGHNTVSWYQQALGQGPQFIFQYYREEENGRGNFPPRFSGLQFPNYSSELNVNALELDDSALYLCASSLDSGNTGELFFGEGSRLTVL.

J is TRBJ2-2 and V is TRBV7-9; TRBD1 might be the D (6 bases). Germline V CDR1 and CDR2: SEHNR, FQNEAQ (reference sequence). The V gene lost 4 bases and the J gene lost 2 bases, with 11 bases spanning the gap. CDR3 size: 15 residues. The CDR3 protein is CASSSGQDNTGELFF. CDR3 bases: TGTGCCAGCAGCTCGGGACAAGATAACACCGGGGAGCTGTTTTTT.

The V and J genes are TRBV5-4 and TRBJ2-1; 12 bases fit TRBD2. This CDR3 contains 15 residues. Germline V gives CDR1 SGHNT, CDR2 YYREEE (reference sequence). The J segment lost 10 bases and the V segment lost 4 bases, leaving 9 bases of the junction unmatched. This CDR3 is CASSLSSGGAREQFF. The CDR3, as DNA: TGTGCCAGCAGCCTCTCTAGCGGGGGGGCTAGGGAGCAGTTCTTC.

The V and J genes are TRBV30 and TRBJ2-3; possible D gene TRBD2, 5 bases. This CDR3 contains 15 residues. Trimming shortened V by 3 bases and J by 5 bases, and 18 bases separated the two germline ends. Germline loops: CDR1 GTSNPN, CDR2 SVGIG (reference sequence). This chain's CDR3 is CAWSAKASSQDTQYF. The CDR3 DNA reads TGTGCCTGGAGCGCCAAGGCTAGCTCTCAAGATACGCAGTATTTT.

The chain links TRBV7-6 to TRBJ2-5, with unresolved D. The CDR3 covers 13 residues. Germline V gene sequence: CDR1 SGHVS, CDR2 FNYEAQ. The ends were cut back, 6 bases at V and 0 bases at J, with 8 bases in the middle. CDR3 loop: CASSLSYQETQYF. The CDR3 DNA reads TGTGCCAGCAGTCTTAGTTACCAAGAGACCCAGTACTTC.

This chain uses TRBV2 with TRBJ2-4; 8 nucleotides line up with TRBD1. V lost 6 bases to trimming and J lost 9 bases; unmatched junction nucleotides: 10. The CDR3 is 14 residues long. The V gene's germline CDR1 is SNHLY and CDR2 FYNNEI. The CDR3 reads CASSPGQGIIIQYF. Here the CDR3 DNA reads TGTGCCAGCAGCCCAGGACAGGGTATCATCATTCAGTACTTC.

CDR3 in amino acids: CSVASPVSYEQYF. In DNA form, the CDR3 reads TGCAGCGTTGCATCGCCGGTCTCCTACGAGCAGTACTTC. The genes are TRBV29-1 and TRBJ2-7; D call uncertain. The length of the CDR3 is 13 residues. V was pared by 4 bases and J by 0 bases, with 10 bases between. In germline, CDR1 is SQVTM, CDR2 ANQGSEA.

This chain links TRBV6-4 with TRBJ1-2; D may be TRBD1 (6 bases). V was cut by 4 bases and J by 7 bases, with 16 bases left in between. The CDR3 has 14 residues. Germline V gives CDR1 MRHNA, CDR2 SNTAGT. The CDR3 spells CASSVTGGAGGYTF. CDR3 coding DNA: TGTGCCAGCAGTGTAACTGGGGGCGCGGGTGGCTACACCTTC.

The V call is TRBV7-2, the J call TRBJ1-6; 8 nucleotides agree with TRBD1. The ends lost 5 bases at V and 10 bases at J; junction bases unmatched: 4. There are 13 residues in the CDR3. Germline lookup yields CDR1 SGHTA and CDR2 FQGNSA. Here the CDR3 reads CASSVQGDSPLHF. In nucleotides, the CDR3 is TGTGCCAGCAGCGTACAGGGGGACTCACCCCTCCACTTT.

This rearrangement joins TRBV6-1 to TRBJ1-2; D is unresolved. This CDR3 is 20 amino acids long. Germline CDR1 MNHNS, CDR2 SASEGT. Trimming shortened V by 0 bases and J by 3 bases, and 26 bases separated the two germline ends. CDR3 sequence: CASSEAYPPPFRVRHYGYTF. CDR3 coding DNA: TGTGCCAGCAGTGAAGCTTACCCTCCCCCATTCCGGGTGAGGCACTATGGCTACACCTTC.